This entry lists 6 T cell receptor beta chains sequenced from one sample in a study of blood T cell repertoires in COVID-19. Assay: immunoSEQ multiplex PCR; the TCRdb copy retains only in-frame clones and omits some. This sample has some 150,000 clones, with 75% to 85% found just once. The source material was peripheral blood. These TCRs come from a woman between 45 and 65 years old with acute or convalescent COVID-19.

J is TRBJ2-7 and V is TRBV18; the D gene is possibly TRBD1 (6 bases). The V end was cut by 6 bases, the J end by 6 bases, with 18 bases between. The germline V gene has CDR1 KGHSH and CDR2 LQKENI. The CDR3 extends over 14 amino acids. The CDR3 reads CASSSSAQGSEQYF. The DNA for the CDR3 is TGTGCCAGCTCGAGCTCCGCGCAGGGGTCCGAGCAGTACTTC.

The rearrangement links TRBV4-2 to TRBJ2-2; D gene unclear. Looked up from germline, CDR1 is LGHNA and CDR2 is YNFKEQ. V lost 0 bases and J 0 bases, leaving 5 bases between the germline ends. The CDR3 contains 15 residues. CDR3 bases: TGTGCCAGCAGCCAAGATGGGCCGAACACCGGGGAGCTGTTTTTT. Protein sequence: CASSQDGPNTGELFF.

The V call is TRBV6-2 or TRBV6-3, the J call TRBJ2-7; the D gene is possibly TRBD1 (6 bases). CDR3 length: 15 residues. Germline CDR1 reads MNHEY; CDR2 reads SVGEGT. The V and J ends lost 6 bases and 7 bases respectively, with 22 bases between them. The CDR3 region is CASSPSWGRRKEQYF. The CDR3 coding sequence is TGTGCCAGCAGCCCATCGTGGGGGCGCAGAAAGGAGCAGTACTTC.

V usage is TRBV6-5 and J usage is TRBJ2-2, with 10 bases lining up with TRBD1. Germline CDR1 reads MNHEY; CDR2 reads SVGAGI. V lost 0 bases to trimming and J lost 6 bases; unmatched junction nucleotides: 4. The CDR3 extends over 16 amino acids. The CDR3, as DNA: TGTGCCAGCAGTTACTCCGTGACAGGGGGCCCCGGGGAGCTGTTTTTT. It codes for CASSYSVTGGPGELFF.

The chain employs TRBV6-2 or TRBV6-3 and TRBJ1-5, with D possibly TRBD1 on 5 matching bases. V lost 2 bases and J lost 5, with 19 bases in between. The CDR3 consists of 17 residues. Germline CDR1 reads MNHEY; CDR2 reads SVGEGT. The CDR3 sequence: CASSYPAGRLGDQPQHF. CDR3 nucleotides: TGTGCCAGCAGTTACCCCGCGGGACGGTTAGGGGATCAGCCCCAGCATTTT.

The chain is built from TRBV7-9 and TRBJ1-2; D is ambiguous. V was clipped by 4 bases and J by 8 bases, with 20 bases between them. Germline lookup yields CDR1 SEHNR and CDR2 FQNEAQ (reference sequence). The CDR3 consists of 15 residues. This CDR3 reads CASSSTGFPGNGYTF. The DNA of the CDR3 is TGTGCCAGCAGCTCCACCGGGTTTCCGGGGAACGGCTACACCTTC.